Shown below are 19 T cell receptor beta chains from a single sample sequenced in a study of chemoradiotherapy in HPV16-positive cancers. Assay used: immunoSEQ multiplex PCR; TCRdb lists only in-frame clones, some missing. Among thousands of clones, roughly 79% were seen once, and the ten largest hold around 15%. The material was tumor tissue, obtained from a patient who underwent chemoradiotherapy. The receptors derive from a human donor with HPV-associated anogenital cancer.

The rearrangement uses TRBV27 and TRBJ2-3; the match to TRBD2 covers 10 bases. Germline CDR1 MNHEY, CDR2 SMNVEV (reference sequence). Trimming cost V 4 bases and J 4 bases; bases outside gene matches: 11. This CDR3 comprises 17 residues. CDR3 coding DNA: TGTGCCAGCAGTTCCGGCCCTCTAGCGGGGGTTGCAGATACGCAGTATTTT. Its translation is CASSSGPLAGVADTQYF.

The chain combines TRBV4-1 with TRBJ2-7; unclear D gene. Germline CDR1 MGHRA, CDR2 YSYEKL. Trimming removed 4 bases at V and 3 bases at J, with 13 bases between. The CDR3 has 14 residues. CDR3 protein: CASSPGISHYEQYF. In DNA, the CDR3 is TGCGCCAGCAGCCCTGGAATTAGCCACTACGAGCAGTACTTC.

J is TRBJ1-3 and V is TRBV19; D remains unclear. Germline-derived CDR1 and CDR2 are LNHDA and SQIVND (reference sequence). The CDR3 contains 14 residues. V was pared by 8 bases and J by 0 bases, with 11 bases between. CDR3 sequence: CASERTSSGNTIYF. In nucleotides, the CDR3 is TGTGCCAGTGAACGTACCTCCTCTGGAAACACCATATATTTT. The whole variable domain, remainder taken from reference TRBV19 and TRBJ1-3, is DGGITQSPKYLFRKEGQNVTLSCEQNLNHDAMYWYRQDPGQGLRLIYYSQIVNDFQKGDIAEGYSVSREKKESFPLTVTSAQKNPTAFYLCASERTSSGNTIYFGEGSWLTVV.

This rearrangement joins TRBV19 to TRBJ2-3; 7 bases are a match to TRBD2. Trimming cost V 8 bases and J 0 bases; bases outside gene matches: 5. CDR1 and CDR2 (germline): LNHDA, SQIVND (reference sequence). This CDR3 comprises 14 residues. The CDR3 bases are TGTGCCAGTCAGGCTAGCGGTAGCACAGATACGCAGTATTTT. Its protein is CASQASGSTDTQYF.

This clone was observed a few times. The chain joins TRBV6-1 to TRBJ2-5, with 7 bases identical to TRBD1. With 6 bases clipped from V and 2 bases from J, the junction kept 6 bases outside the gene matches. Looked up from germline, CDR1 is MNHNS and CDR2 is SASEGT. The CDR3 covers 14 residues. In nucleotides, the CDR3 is TGTGCCAGCAGGGGGACAGTACATCAAGAGACCCAGTACTTC. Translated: CASRGTVHQETQYF.

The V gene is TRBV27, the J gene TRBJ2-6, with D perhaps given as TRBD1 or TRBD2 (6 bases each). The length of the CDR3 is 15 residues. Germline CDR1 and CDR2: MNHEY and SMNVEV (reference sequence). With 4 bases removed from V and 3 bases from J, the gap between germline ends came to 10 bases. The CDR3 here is CASSSRGGGANVLTF. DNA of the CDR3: TGTGCCAGCAGTTCCAGGGGAGGTGGGGCCAACGTCCTGACTTTC.

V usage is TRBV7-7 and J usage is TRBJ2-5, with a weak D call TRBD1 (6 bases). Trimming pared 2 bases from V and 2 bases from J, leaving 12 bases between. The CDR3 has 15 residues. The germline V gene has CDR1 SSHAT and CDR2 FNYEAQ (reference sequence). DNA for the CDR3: TGTGCCAGCAGCTTAAGTTCTAGGGGGCAAGAGACCCAGTACTTC. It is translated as CASSLSSRGQETQYF.

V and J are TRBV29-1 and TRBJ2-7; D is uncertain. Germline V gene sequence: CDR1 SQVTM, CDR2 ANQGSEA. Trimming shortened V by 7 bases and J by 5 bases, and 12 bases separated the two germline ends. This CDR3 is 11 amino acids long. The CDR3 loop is CSATSADEQYF. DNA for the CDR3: TGCAGCGCCACCAGCGCCGACGAGCAGTACTTC.

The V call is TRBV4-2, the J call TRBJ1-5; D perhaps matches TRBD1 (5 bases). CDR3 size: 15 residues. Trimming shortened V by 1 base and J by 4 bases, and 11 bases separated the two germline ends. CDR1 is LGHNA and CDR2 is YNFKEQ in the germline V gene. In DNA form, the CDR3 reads TGTGCCAGCAGCCAAGTGGTCGGGGGGAATCAGCCCCAGCATTTT. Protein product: CASSQVVGGNQPQHF.

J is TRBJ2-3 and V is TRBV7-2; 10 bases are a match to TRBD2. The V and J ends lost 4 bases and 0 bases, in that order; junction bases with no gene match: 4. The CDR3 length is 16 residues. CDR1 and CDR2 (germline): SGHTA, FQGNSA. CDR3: CASSSLAGASTDTQYF. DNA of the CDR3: TGTGCCAGCAGCTCCCTAGCGGGGGCTAGCACAGATACGCAGTATTTT.

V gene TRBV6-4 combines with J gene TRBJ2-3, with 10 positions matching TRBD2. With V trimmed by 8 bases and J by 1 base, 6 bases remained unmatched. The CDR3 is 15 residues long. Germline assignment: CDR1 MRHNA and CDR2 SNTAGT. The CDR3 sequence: CASAISGGRTDTQYF. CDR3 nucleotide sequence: TGTGCCAGCGCGATTAGCGGGGGGCGCACAGATACGCAGTATTTT.

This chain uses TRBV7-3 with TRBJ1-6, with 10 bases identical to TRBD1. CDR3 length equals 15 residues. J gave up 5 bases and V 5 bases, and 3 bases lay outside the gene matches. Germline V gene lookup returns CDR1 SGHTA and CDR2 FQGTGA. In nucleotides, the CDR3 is TGTGCCAGCAGCAGGACAGGGGGGGATAATTCACCCCTCCACTTT. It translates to CASSRTGGDNSPLHF.

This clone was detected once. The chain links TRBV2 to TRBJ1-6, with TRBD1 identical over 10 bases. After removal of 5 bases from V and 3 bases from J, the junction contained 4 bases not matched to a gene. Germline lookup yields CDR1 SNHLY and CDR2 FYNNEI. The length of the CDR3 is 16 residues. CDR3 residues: CASSRWTGGYNSPLHF. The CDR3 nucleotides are TGTGCCAGCAGTCGATGGACAGGGGGCTATAATTCACCCCTCCACTTT.

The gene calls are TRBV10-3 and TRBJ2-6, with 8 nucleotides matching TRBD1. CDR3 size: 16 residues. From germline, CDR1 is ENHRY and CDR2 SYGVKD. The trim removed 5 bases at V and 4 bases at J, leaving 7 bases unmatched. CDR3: CAISSQGANGANVLTF. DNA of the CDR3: TGTGCCATCAGTTCTCAGGGGGCGAACGGGGCCAACGTCCTGACTTTC.

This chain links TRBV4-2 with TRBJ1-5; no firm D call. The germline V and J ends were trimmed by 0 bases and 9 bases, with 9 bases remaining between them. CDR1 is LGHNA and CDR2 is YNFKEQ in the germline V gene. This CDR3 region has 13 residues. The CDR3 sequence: CASSQDLTRPQHF. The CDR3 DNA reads TGTGCCAGCAGCCAAGATCTAACCAGGCCCCAGCATTTT.

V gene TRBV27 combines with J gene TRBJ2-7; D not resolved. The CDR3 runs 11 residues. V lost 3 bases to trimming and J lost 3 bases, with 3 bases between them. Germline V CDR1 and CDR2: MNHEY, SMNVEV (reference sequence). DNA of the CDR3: TGTGCCAGCAGTTTGGGCTACGAGCAGTACTTC. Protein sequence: CASSLGYEQYF.

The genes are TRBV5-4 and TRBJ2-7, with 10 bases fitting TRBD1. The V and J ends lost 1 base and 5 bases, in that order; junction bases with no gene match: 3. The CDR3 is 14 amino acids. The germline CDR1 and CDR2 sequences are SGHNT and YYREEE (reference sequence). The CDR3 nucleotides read TGTGCCAGCAGCTTGTGGGACAGGGGCAACGAGCAGTACTTC. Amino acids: CASSLWDRGNEQYF.

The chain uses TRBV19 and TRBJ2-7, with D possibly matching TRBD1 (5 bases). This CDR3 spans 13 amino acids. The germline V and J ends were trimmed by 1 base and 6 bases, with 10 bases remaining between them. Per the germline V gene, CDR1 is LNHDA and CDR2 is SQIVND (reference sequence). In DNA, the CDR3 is TGTGCCAGTAGTATAGCGCAGGGCGCCGAGCAGTACTTC. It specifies CASSIAQGAEQYF.

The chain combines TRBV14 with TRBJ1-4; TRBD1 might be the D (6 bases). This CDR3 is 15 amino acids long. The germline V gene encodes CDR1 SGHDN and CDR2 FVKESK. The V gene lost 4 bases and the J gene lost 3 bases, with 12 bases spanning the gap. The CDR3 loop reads CASSLMRTANEKLFF. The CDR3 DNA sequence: TGTGCCAGCAGCCTCATGAGGACAGCTAATGAAAAACTGTTTTTT.